This note documents a single TCR beta chain sequence. Its cognate antigen is unknown. This entry belongs to a study of CD8 T cells in Susac syndrome. Findings and caveats of the study: The study acknowledged a relatively small number of individuals in its TCR sequencing and HLA analysis.

RNA was extracted with the RNeasy kit, and a quantity of roughly 0.5 to 1 ug was reverse transcribed using random hexamers. Amplification of TCR beta CDR3 spanned 54 Vbeta and 13 Jbeta via immunoSEQ multiplex PCR. TCRdb passed the immunoSEQ multiplex PCR reads through MiXCR, listing each CDR3 protein once. Of 250,000 or so distinct CDR3 sequences in the sample, just over 90% were seen once. CD8+ and CD4+ blood T cells underwent TCR beta sequencing. TEMRA cells were enriched by FACS, while CD8+ and CD4+ T cells were obtained through a negative isolation that was performed magnetically. The sequence was collected from a human donor with multiple sclerosis. The sample consisted of CD4+ T cells from PBMCs.

CDR3 DNA sequence: TGTGCCACCTCTACCGGGAGAAACACCGGGGAGCTGTTTTTT. As protein: CATSTGRNTGELFF. This chain joins TRBV6-4 and TRBJ2-2, with D possibly being TRBD2 (6 bases). Trimming pared 10 bases from V and 2 bases from J, leaving 14 bases between. Germline CDR1 reads MRHNA; CDR2 reads SNTAGT. CDR3 length equals 14 residues.